The 28 T cell receptor beta chains below were found in one sample sequenced in a study of T cell repertoires in cytomegalovirus infection. From the reads, TCRdb called clonotypes with MiXCR, one entry per CDR3 protein. The data show about 920,000 distinct CDR3 sequences, around a third seen once. For these TCRs, the target antigens are not known. The specimen was cultured CD8+ T cells from PBMCs, collected from culture after CMV antigen stimulation. These receptors all stem from a human donor in good health (CMV status not recorded). Some clones in this sample may be carry-over from other donors' samples.

This clonotype was observed a handful of times. The chain couples TRBV6-6 to TRBJ2-3; D uncertain. Germline V gives CDR1 MNHNY, CDR2 SVGAGI (reference sequence). V lost 0 bases to trimming and J lost 4 bases, with 5 bases between them. The CDR3 contains 13 residues. In nucleotides, the CDR3 is TGTGCCAGCAGTTACTCGGGTTCAGATACGCAGTATTTT. Translation gives CASSYSGSDTQYF.

The chain uses TRBV27 and TRBJ2-7; 7 positions match TRBD1. The V gene end was trimmed by 6 bases and the J gene end by 2 bases; junction bases not matched to a gene: 10. The CDR3 contains 15 residues. Germline V CDR1 and CDR2: MNHEY, SMNVEV (reference sequence). The CDR3 is CASSLGDSEAYEQYF. The CDR3 DNA sequence: TGTGCCAGCAGCCTGGGGGACAGTGAGGCCTACGAGCAGTACTTC.

A word on this clonotype: This may stem from a read error, because a much larger clone lies one nucleotide away. The chain joins TRBV7-4 to TRBJ2-7; a possible D gene is TRBD1 (7 bases). CDR3 size: 15 residues. Germline V lookup: CDR1 SGHVT, CDR2 SQSDAQ. The chain's CDR3 is CANSPETGRTYEQYV. The CDR3 coding sequence is TGTGCCAACAGCCCCGAGACAGGGAGGACCTACGAGCAGTACGTC.

The J gene is TRBJ2-7, the V gene TRBV6-2 or TRBV6-3, with TRBD2 as a possible D gene (5 bases). From germline, CDR1 is MNHEY and CDR2 SVGEGT. The CDR3 contains 13 residues. V was trimmed by 6 bases and J by 5 bases, leaving 14 bases between them. The CDR3 region is CASRSFRGNEQYV. CDR3 bases: TGTGCCAGCAGAAGCTTCCGGGGAAACGAGCAGTACGTC.

A remark on this clonotype: A much larger clone sits a single nucleotide away, making a read error possible. The chain recombines TRBV6-6 with TRBJ1-3; D call uncertain. V dropped 2 bases and J dropped 0 bases, with 14 bases sitting between them. This CDR3 region has 17 residues. CDR1 and CDR2 (germline): MNHNY, SVGAGI (reference sequence). CDR3 amino acids: CASSYGSDPPSGNTIYF. CDR3 coding DNA: TGTGCCAGCAGTTACGGTAGCGATCCCCCCTCTGGAAACACCATATATTTT.

V gene TRBV5-4 combines with J gene TRBJ1-3, with D maybe TRBD1 (5 bases). Germline assignment: CDR1 SGHNT and CDR2 YYREEE (reference sequence). Trimming removed 7 bases from V and 0 bases from J, with 20 bases in between. This CDR3 comprises 17 residues. Written as DNA, the CDR3 is TGTGCCAGCGGGGCGAGGACTCCAGGAAACTCTGGAAACACCATATATTTT. Its protein product is CASGARTPGNSGNTIYF.

The chain is built from TRBV7-3 and TRBJ2-3; D gene uncertain. The V and J ends lost 5 bases and 1 base respectively, with 7 bases between them. Germline V gene data show CDR1 as SGHTA and CDR2 as FQGTGA. The CDR3 has 13 residues. In DNA form, the CDR3 reads TGTGCCAGCAGCGGCTCCGGCACAGATACGCAGTATTTT. Translating it yields CASSGSGTDTQYF.

This clonotype occurred many times. The chain joins TRBV7-6 to TRBJ1-1; tentatively, D is TRBD1 (6 bases). The ends were cut back, 5 bases at V and 5 bases at J, with 15 bases in the middle. This CDR3 comprises 14 residues. Germline V gene sequence: CDR1 SGHVS, CDR2 FNYEAQ. The CDR3 DNA reads TGTGCCAGCAGCCCAGGAGAGGGGGGGACTGAAGCTTTCTTT. This translates into CASSPGEGGTEAFF.

This clonotype was observed a handful of times. The chain couples TRBV5-1 to TRBJ2-2, with D maybe TRBD1 (6 bases). Looked up from germline, CDR1 is SGHRS and CDR2 is YFSETQ. This CDR3 region has 15 residues. With 4 bases removed from V and 0 bases from J, the gap between germline ends came to 10 bases. CDR3 DNA: TGCGCCAGCAGCCCGGACAGTCCGAACACCGGGGAGCTGTTTTTT. This gives the protein CASSPDSPNTGELFF. The variable domain in full, with the rest retrieved from reference TRBV5-1 and TRBJ2-2, is KAGVTQTPRYLIKTRGQQVTLSCSPISGHRSVSWYQQTPGQGLQFLFEYFSETQRNKGNFPGRFSGRQFSNSRSEMNVSTLELGDSALYLCASSPDSPNTGELFFGEGSRLTVL.

This clonotype was seen many times. The rearrangement links TRBV11-3 to TRBJ2-1; possibly TRBD2 for D (7 bases). CDR3 length equals 16 residues. Germline values: CDR1 SGHNT, CDR2 YENEEA. Trimming stripped 5 bases from V and 2 bases from J, with 16 bases between. The CDR3: CASSLPGRGAYNEQFF. The CDR3 DNA is TGTGCCAGCAGCCTCCCTGGGAGGGGGGCCTACAATGAGCAGTTCTTC.

In its sample, this clonotype was seen a few times. The chain links TRBV27 to TRBJ1-1; TRBD1 agrees at 9 bases. Germline CDR1 is MNHEY and CDR2 is SMNVEV (reference sequence). CDR3 length: 15 residues. Trimming removed 2 bases from V and 1 base from J; junction bases left unmatched: 2. The CDR3 sequence: CASSLKDRGNTEAFF. In DNA, the CDR3 is TGTGCCAGCAGTTTAAAGGACAGGGGGAACACTGAAGCTTTCTTT.

In its sample, this clonotype was seen a few times. Here the CDR3 DNA reads TGTGCCAGTTCGGGACAGGAGTTTAGCAATCAGCCCCAGCATTTT. Translating gives CASSGQEFSNQPQHF. This chain connects TRBV19 to TRBJ1-5, with TRBD1 identical over 8 bases. The CDR3 is 15 amino acids. The V and J ends lost 8 bases and 0 bases, in that order; junction bases with no gene match: 6. The V gene's germline CDR1 is LNHDA and CDR2 SQIVND (reference sequence).

The rearrangement uses TRBV7-9 and TRBJ2-1; D is possibly TRBD1 or TRBD2 (5 bases each). Germline values: CDR1 SEHNR, CDR2 FQNEAQ (reference sequence). With 7 bases removed from V and 3 bases from J, the gap between germline ends came to 13 bases. This CDR3 has 14 residues. The CDR3 DNA reads as TGTGCCAGCAAAACGGAGGACAACTACAATGAGCAGTTCTTC. This codes for CASKTEDNYNEQFF.

Ten or more counts support this clonotype. The chain couples TRBV5-1 to TRBJ1-2; D is undetermined. V was pared by 0 bases and J by 8 bases, with 5 bases between. CDR3 length: 11 residues. The germline V gene encodes CDR1 SGHRS and CDR2 YFSETQ. CDR3 sequence reads: CASSLGFGYTF. In DNA form, the CDR3 reads TGCGCCAGCAGCTTGGGGTTCGGCTACACCTTC.

This clonotype was detected a few times. This chain joins TRBV6-1 and TRBJ1-2; 8 nucleotides agree with TRBD1. This CDR3 spans 17 amino acids. The J segment lost 0 bases and the V segment lost 10 bases, leaving 16 bases of the junction unmatched. The germline gives CDR1 MNHNS, CDR2 SASEGT. This CDR3 reads CANGGLGDRRANYGYTF. CDR3 DNA: TGTGCCAACGGGGGATTAGGGGACAGGAGAGCTAACTATGGCTACACCTTC.

The chain is built from TRBV6-1 and TRBJ2-5; no reliable D call. Deletions cut 7 bases from V and 7 bases from J, with 22 bases between. Germline V gives CDR1 MNHNS, CDR2 SASEGT. This CDR3 has 15 residues. In DNA, the CDR3 is TGTGCCAGCATTCCCCGAAGCACCGCATTGAGGACCCAGTACTTC. It is translated as CASIPRSTALRTQYF.

This clonotype occurred once. The gene calls are TRBV24-1 and TRBJ2-1; 12 bases are shared with TRBD1. V was pared by 2 bases and J by 8 bases, with 12 bases of the junction left unmatched. Germline V gives CDR1 KGHDR, CDR2 SFDVKD. The CDR3 is made up of 18 amino acids. In DNA, the CDR3 is TGTGCCACCAGTGATTCGGTTTTAGGGACAGGGGGCGTCGATGAGCAGTTCTTC. Translating it yields CATSDSVLGTGGVDEQFF.

This chain uses TRBV6-1 with TRBJ2-4; 8 bases line up with TRBD1. The CDR3 consists of 15 residues. Trimming removed 6 bases from V and 5 bases from J; junction bases left unmatched: 9. From germline, CDR1 is MNHNS and CDR2 SASEGT. The CDR3, as DNA: TGTGCCAGCAGCTGGACAGGGAACTTACAAAACATTCAGTACTTC. Translated: CASSWTGNLQNIQYF.

This clonotype was recorded many times. V and J are TRBV9 and TRBJ1-1, with D possibly TRBD1 on 5 matching bases. The CDR3 consists of 14 residues. V gave up 0 bases and J gave up 4 bases, with 10 bases separating them. In germline, CDR1 is SGDLS, CDR2 YYNGEE. The CDR3 DNA is TGTGCCAGCAGCGTAGGTGGGGCGGGCACTGAAGCTTTCTTT. It specifies CASSVGGAGTEAFF.

This clonotype occurred a few times. V is TRBV7-9 and J is TRBJ2-1; 9 positions match TRBD2. This CDR3 region has 18 residues. Germline V gene data show CDR1 as SEHNR and CDR2 as FQNEAQ (reference sequence). V dropped 6 bases and J dropped 8; count of bases not matched to a gene: 20. CDR3 coding DNA: TGTGCCAGCAGTCCGAAGGGAGCGGGGGGAACACCCCCGGATGAGCAGTTCTTC. As protein: CASSPKGAGGTPPDEQFF.

This rearrangement joins TRBV5-5 to TRBJ2-7; 8 nucleotides match TRBD2. This CDR3 is 14 amino acids long. Germline V lookup: CDR1 SGHKS, CDR2 YYEKEE (reference sequence). Losses at the gene ends were 3 bases for V and 3 bases for J; bases not matched to a gene: 5. In DNA, the CDR3 is TGTGCCAGCAGCTATCGGGAGGGGGGCTACGAGCAGTACTTC. Translated: CASSYREGGYEQYF. Based on the CDR3 plus reference TRBV5-5 and TRBJ2-7, the full variable domain is DAGVTQSPTHLIKTRGQQVTLRCSPISGHKSVSWYQQVLGQGPQFIFQYYEKEERGRGNFPDRFSARQFPNYSSELNVNALLLGDSALYLCASSYREGGYEQYFGPGTRLTVT.

The sample holds many counts of this clonotype. The chain links TRBV7-6 to TRBJ1-1, with D perhaps TRBD1 (5 bases). The CDR3 contains 15 residues. The V end was cut by 2 bases, the J end by 5 bases, with 15 bases between. The V gene's germline CDR1 is SGHVS and CDR2 FNYEAQ. This chain's CDR3 is CASSLSAGSGTEAFF. The CDR3 nucleotides read TGTGCCAGCAGCTTATCAGCAGGGAGTGGTACTGAAGCTTTCTTT.

As regards this clonotype: Being one base from a much bigger clone, this may be a read error. The CDR3 protein is CASRPPGDYGFTF. The CDR3 DNA follows: TGTGCCAGCAGGCCTCCAGGAGACTATGGCTTCACCTTC. This chain uses TRBV12-3 or TRBV12-4 with TRBJ1-2, with unresolved D. CDR3 size: 13 residues.

This clonotype has ten or more counts. The chain has TRBV6-6 and TRBJ2-3, with 8 bases fitting TRBD1. CDR3 length equals 15 residues. CDR1 and CDR2 from the germline V gene are MNHNY and SVGAGI (reference sequence). V trimming: 10 bases; J trimming: 3 bases; junction bases outside the gene matches: 12. In DNA form, the CDR3 reads TGTGCCACCTCAGCGGGCAGGGGGCATACAGATACGCAGTATTTT. This sequence encodes CATSAGRGHTDTQYF.

This clonotype was detected ten times or more. CDR3 nucleotides: TGTGCCAGCACCCTGGGACTCCCTAGGGCAGATACGCAGTATTTT. Residues: CASTLGLPRADTQYF. The gene calls are TRBV7-8 and TRBJ2-3; D may be TRBD2 (6 bases). V dropped 7 bases and J dropped 4 bases, with 18 bases sitting between them. Germline-derived CDR1 and CDR2 are SGHVS and FQNEAQ. The CDR3 is 15 residues long.

This sequence joins TRBV6-2 or TRBV6-3 and TRBJ1-2, with D unclear. CDR3 length equals 13 residues. CDR1 MNHEY and CDR2 SVGEGT come from the germline V gene. Trimming took off 5 bases at V and 4 bases at J, with 11 bases between the two ends. CDR3 DNA: TGTGCCAGCAGTGCCTCCTTAATCTATGGCTACACCTTC. It yields the protein CASSASLIYGYTF.

This clonotype was counted many times. V usage is TRBV7-9 and J usage is TRBJ2-7; TRBD1 aligns across 7 bases. The CDR3 is 18 amino acids. V was clipped by 1 base and J by 2 bases; unmatched bases: 14. Germline-derived CDR1 and CDR2 are SEHNR and FQNEAQ (reference sequence). Here the CDR3 reads CASSLVPPDLDRAYEQYF. In DNA form, the CDR3 reads TGTGCCAGCAGCTTAGTTCCCCCTGATCTCGACAGGGCCTACGAGCAGTACTTC.

This clonotype has just a few counts. V usage is TRBV7-2 and J usage is TRBJ2-7, with 7 bases that match TRBD1. The junction had 10 bases not matched to a gene; V was cut back by 1 base and J by 7 bases. This CDR3 is 15 amino acids long. Looked up from germline, CDR1 is SGHTA and CDR2 is FQGNSA. The CDR3 sequence: CASSLVRDSAREQYF. The CDR3 DNA is TGTGCCAGCAGCTTAGTCCGGGACAGCGCCCGGGAGCAGTACTTC.